Shown below are 14 T cell receptor beta chains from a single sample sequenced in a study of early T cells in non-severe SARS-CoV-2 infection. TCRdb re-called the 5' RACE reads through MiXCR, storing one row per CDR3 protein. The data show 20,000 to 25,000 distinct CDR3 sequences, approximately 5% seen once. Input material: whole blood. The receptor set was obtained from an adult who was a healthcare worker with PCR-confirmed SARS-CoV-2 infection or an uninfected control (not recorded which).

In this sample, this clonotype turned up many times. The CDR3 coding sequence is TGTGCCAGTAGTGGCAGGGGGCTAGGCCGATCCAAAGCTTTCTTT. Translating gives CASSGRGLGRSKAFF. The chain recombines TRBV19 with TRBJ1-1; TRBD1 aligns across 8 bases. CDR1 is LNHDA and CDR2 is SQIVND in the germline V gene (reference sequence). V lost 5 bases to trimming and J lost 9 bases; unmatched junction nucleotides: 14. CDR3 length equals 15 residues.

This clonotype was detected many times. The J gene is TRBJ1-3, the V gene TRBV15; a weak D match, TRBD1 (5 bases). Between the trimmed V and J ends, which lost 0 bases and 6 bases, there was a span of 12 bases. CDR1 LNHNV and CDR2 YYDKDF come from the germline V gene (reference sequence). The CDR3 consists of 15 residues. The CDR3: CATSRDPDTLNTIYF. CDR3 bases: TGTGCCACCAGCAGAGATCCGGACACTCTAAACACCATATATTTT.

The CDR3 region is CASSQVVWAEDTQYF. CDR3 in DNA: TGCGCCAGCAGCCAAGTAGTATGGGCGGAAGATACGCAGTATTTT. This chain uses TRBV4-3 with TRBJ2-3, with no clear D. The germline CDR1 and CDR2 sequences are LGHNA and YSLEER. Trimming left V 1 base short and J 5 bases short, with 13 bases between. The CDR3 contains 15 residues.

This clonotype was observed many times. The chain combines TRBV21-1 with TRBJ1-1; the table names TRBD1, a call not compared with the DNA. TRBV21-1 is designated a pseudogene. This CDR3 has 14 amino acids. This CDR3 is CASSTGTVNTEAFF. As DNA, the CDR3 is TGTGCCAGCAGCACTGGGACCGTGAACACTGAAGCTTTCTTT.

In its sample, this clonotype was seen many times. This chain links TRBV21-1 with TRBJ2-5; no DNA check was done on the table's D call, TRBD1. TRBV21-1 is a documented pseudogene. The CDR3 consists of 14 residues. The CDR3 DNA reads TGTGCCAGCCTGTCTGGCGCGGGGCAAGAGACCCAGTACTTC. It encodes CASLSGAGQETQYF.

At least ten counts were recorded for this clonotype. V usage is TRBV20-1 and J usage is TRBJ1-5; D may be TRBD1 (5 bases). The CDR3 totals 15 residues. Germline-derived CDR1 and CDR2 are DFQATT and SNEGSKA (reference sequence). V was shortened by 0 bases and J by 7 bases, with 16 bases between the two germline ends. The CDR3, as DNA: TGCAGTGCTAGAGATTCGCAGGGCGGGTTCCAGCCCCAGCATTTT. This encodes CSARDSQGGFQPQHF.

This clonotype was seen at least ten times. The chain combines TRBV30 with TRBJ1-3; D is perhaps TRBD1 (6 bases). This CDR3 comprises 16 residues. V shed 4 bases and J shed 0 bases, with 16 bases lying between them. Germline assignment: CDR1 GTSNPN and CDR2 SVGIG (reference sequence). CDR3 nucleotides: TGTGCCTGGACCACCTGGGGGCGGCTCTCTGGAAACACCATATATTTT. This codes for CAWTTWGRLSGNTIYF.

This clonotype is classed as medium-sized. V gene TRBV12-3 or TRBV12-4 combines with J gene TRBJ1-4; D unresolved. V gave up 3 bases and J gave up 0 bases, with 14 bases separating them. The CDR3 is made up of 17 amino acids. CDR3 in DNA: TGTGCCAGCAGTTTGGCGGGGATCATCGCAACTAATGAAAAACTGTTTTTT. This sequence encodes CASSLAGIIATNEKLFF.

The chain carries TRBV24-1 and TRBJ1-3; maybe TRBD1 (5 bases). Germline assignment: CDR1 KGHDR and CDR2 SFDVKD. V was cut by 4 bases and J by 6 bases, with 12 bases left in between. This CDR3 has 14 residues. In nucleotides, the CDR3 is TGTGCCACCAGTGACGGGACGAACGAAAACACCATATATTTT. This translates into CATSDGTNENTIYF.

This clonotype showed up just a few times. This chain links TRBV5-5 with TRBJ1-6; 9 nucleotides line up with TRBD1. Germline V lookup: CDR1 SGHKS, CDR2 YYEKEE (reference sequence). V was pared by 5 bases and J by 7 bases, with 16 bases of the junction left unmatched. This CDR3 is 18 amino acids long. In nucleotides, the CDR3 is TGTGCCAGCAGGGGAACTTGGGACAGGGCTACCCTAAATTCACCCCTCCACTTT. Translation: CASRGTWDRATLNSPLHF.

This clonotype was detected many times. The chain couples TRBV7-3 to TRBJ2-1; 8 positions agree with TRBD2. V was clipped by 3 bases and J by 3 bases; unmatched bases: 1. This CDR3 is 14 amino acids long. Germline V CDR1 and CDR2: SGHTA, FQGTGA. CDR3 coding DNA: TGTGCCAGCAGCTTCAGCGGGAGCTACAATGAGCAGTTCTTC. It translates to CASSFSGSYNEQFF.

This clonotype was found many times. The V gene is TRBV10-3, the J gene TRBJ2-7; D gene unclear. The germline V gene encodes CDR1 ENHRY and CDR2 SYGVKD. Trimming stripped 2 bases from V and 3 bases from J, with 8 bases between. The CDR3 contains 13 residues. CDR3 coding DNA: TGTGCCATCAGTGAGGGGGTCCTCTACGAGCAGTACTTC. Protein product: CAISEGVLYEQYF.

By sample share, this clonotype is medium-sized. The chain has TRBV27 and TRBJ2-7; unclear D gene. Germline V lookup: CDR1 MNHEY, CDR2 SMNVEV (reference sequence). The CDR3 has 13 amino acids. V was clipped by 6 bases and J by 3 bases, with 12 bases between them. CDR3 sequence: CASSRPGFYEQYF. CDR3 nucleotides: TGTGCCAGCAGCCGACCTGGGTTCTACGAGCAGTACTTC.

In this sample, this clonotype turned up many times. V is TRBV27 and J is TRBJ2-5; a weak D match, TRBD2 (6 bases). Trimming cost V 2 bases and J 2 bases, with 9 bases left between them. The CDR3 is 14 amino acids. Per the germline V gene, CDR1 is MNHEY and CDR2 is SMNVEV (reference sequence). Written as DNA, the CDR3 is TGTGCCAGCAGTTTAGCGGGGAGACAAGAGACCCAGTACTTC. It codes for CASSLAGRQETQYF.